Each of the 10 T cell receptor beta chains below was sequenced from the same sample in a study of identical twins. TCRdb re-called the 5' RACE reads with MiXCR, one entry per CDR3 protein. Of 500,000 to 650,000 distinct CDR3 sequences in the sample, around 20% were seen once. This sample also appeared in a second study, on yellow fever vaccine responses in identical twins.

The sequencing sample was made of CD4+ T cells sorted from blood. These TCRs come from a woman between 18 and 29 years old in good health.

V usage is TRBV15 and J usage is TRBJ2-2; D gene uncertain. CDR1 is LNHNV and CDR2 is YYDKDF in the germline V gene (reference sequence). Deletions cut 0 bases from V and 1 base from J, with 12 bases between. This CDR3 is 17 amino acids long. The CDR3 DNA is TGTGCCACCAGCAGAGATCTTAGCTTGAGGAACACCGGGGAGCTGTTTTTT. This codes for CATSRDLSLRNTGELFF. Supplemented by reference TRBV15 and TRBJ2-2, the full variable domain reads DAMVIQNPRYQVTQFGKPVTLSCSQTLNHNVMYWYQQKSSQAPKLLFHYYDKDFNNEADTPDNFQSRRPNTSFCFLDIRSPGLGDTAMYLCATSRDLSLRNTGELFFGEGSRLTVL.

V usage is TRBV28 and J usage is TRBJ2-7; 10 bases agree with TRBD1. This CDR3 has 16 residues. The junction had 13 bases not matched to a gene; V was cut back by 7 bases and J by 4 bases. Germline assignment: CDR1 MDHEN and CDR2 SYDVKM. The DNA for the CDR3 is TGTGCCAGCACCACTGTTTGGGACAGGGGCATGTACGAGCAGTACTTC. Protein product: CASTTVWDRGMYEQYF.

This clonotype showed up just once. This chain connects TRBV19 to TRBJ2-2; D remains ambiguous. With 3 bases removed from V and 4 bases from J, the gap between germline ends came to 3 bases. The CDR3 sequence is 12 residues long. Per the germline V gene, CDR1 is LNHDA and CDR2 is SQIVND (reference sequence). The CDR3 spells CASSIITGELFF. The DNA for the CDR3 is TGTGCCAGTAGTATTATCACCGGGGAGCTGTTTTTT.

The genes are TRBV20-1 and TRBJ2-2, with TRBD1 matching 10 bases. Germline V CDR1 and CDR2: DFQATT, SNEGSKA (reference sequence). Trimming removed 1 base from V and 6 bases from J; junction bases left unmatched: 2. This CDR3 is built from 14 residues. The DNA for the CDR3 is TGCAGTGCTAGAGTTGGACAGGGGGCCGGGGAGCTGTTTTTT. Its translation: CSARVGQGAGELFF.

This chain's CDR3 is CATSDHPKEQFF. The CDR3 nucleotides read TGTGCCACCAGTGATCACCCTAAGGAGCAGTTCTTC. V gene TRBV24-1 combines with J gene TRBJ2-1, with D uncertain. This CDR3 is 12 amino acids long. CDR1 and CDR2 from the germline V gene are KGHDR and SFDVKD. Trimming stripped 3 bases from V and 10 bases from J, with 9 bases between.

The chain couples TRBV5-1 to TRBJ2-7; 10 nucleotides agree with TRBD1. The CDR3 sequence is 15 residues long. Germline V gene data show CDR1 as SGHRS and CDR2 as YFSETQ. Losses at the gene ends were 0 bases for V and 3 bases for J; bases not matched to a gene: 3. The CDR3 reads CASSLDRDRGYEQYF. The CDR3, as DNA: TGCGCCAGCAGCTTGGACCGGGACAGGGGCTACGAGCAGTACTTC.

The rearrangement uses TRBV11-2 and TRBJ2-2, with a possible D match to TRBD1 (6 bases). This CDR3 has 14 amino acids. Germline V CDR1 and CDR2: SGHAT, FQNNGV. Trimming removed 3 bases at V and 6 bases at J, with 11 bases between. The CDR3 coding sequence is TGTGCCAGCAGCTTTGACAGGTTCTCCGGGGAGCTGTTTTTT. This translates into CASSFDRFSGELFF.

This clonotype was picked up a small number of times. V and J are TRBV6-5 and TRBJ1-2, with 7 positions matching TRBD1. CDR3 length: 15 amino acids. Germline CDR1 and CDR2: MNHEY and SVGAGI. With V trimmed by 0 bases and J by 0 bases, 1 base remained unmatched. The CDR3 here is CASSYSGGANYGYTF. Written as DNA, the CDR3 is TGTGCCAGCAGTTACTCAGGGGGCGCTAACTATGGCTACACCTTC.

The chain links TRBV15 to TRBJ2-2; D could derive from TRBD1 or TRBD2 (7 bases each). Germline V gene data show CDR1 as LNHNV and CDR2 as YYDKDF (reference sequence). V gave up 0 bases and J gave up 2 bases, with 13 bases separating them. This CDR3 has 17 amino acids. The chain's CDR3 is CATSRDQGGQNTGELFF. In DNA form, the CDR3 reads TGTGCCACCAGCAGAGATCAGGGGGGGCAAAACACCGGGGAGCTGTTTTTT.

V usage is TRBV5-1 and J usage is TRBJ2-7; D is ambiguous. Trimming shortened V by 0 bases and J by 2 bases, and 9 bases separated the two germline ends. The germline V gene encodes CDR1 SGHRS and CDR2 YFSETQ. The CDR3 spans 14 residues. The CDR3 protein is CASSLAPRAYEQYF. In DNA, the CDR3 is TGCGCCAGCAGCTTGGCCCCCCGAGCCTACGAGCAGTACTTC.